This TCR beta chain was observed in a study of cytomegalovirus exposure and HLA in healthy donors (dated by TCRdb to 2016 to 2017). As for the study more broadly: The 666 repertoires of the first cohort and the 120 or so validation repertoires were produced on the same platform, according to a later analysis. The study aimed to test whether cataloging public T cell receptors could reveal signatures of past pathogen exposure. In addition to the first cohort of several hundred subjects, a separate validation cohort of 100 to 150 different subjects was used. To predict cytomegalovirus infection status, the study brought together high-throughput TCR immunosequencing, statistical association of individual TCRs with disease status, and machine learning. Overall study results and their limits: Most TCR sequences were observed very rarely across donors, whereas some public TCRs were present in many individuals. Subsequent analysis determined that TCRs grouped into clusters in the first cohort also showed a tendency toward co-occurrence across the 120 validation repertoires, and approximately 93% of cluster scores exceeded 0. All 120 or so repertoires were used to score co-occurrence in the validation cohort in a later analysis, because that analysis had no HLA typing for the cohort. It was suggested by the authors that the approach could potentially be generalized to other disease states and immunological phenotypes. The study gave a list of over 150 TCR beta chains associated with cytomegalovirus. In vitro tests confirmed that a few of the cytomegalovirus-associated TCR beta chains recognize cytomegalovirus antigens. The classifier was reported to diagnose cytomegalovirus status with high specificity and sensitivity in both the original and validation cohorts.

In the case of this clone: Its antigen is not yet known. Base qualities were left out, and no much larger clone turns up one base away.

The library was produced with the immunoSEQ multiplex PCR assay. Regarding the original processing steps: A statistical classification framework was built to diagnose cytomegalovirus status from the catalog of TCR beta chain sequences. Held by TCRdb, this immuneACCESS table contains in-frame sequences only and omits some clones. Under half of the omission traces to an unresolved V gene where checked; the cause of the rest is unknown. V and J calls and clone size are as listed in that table; D and trimming were resolved from the DNA. Within this sample are 95,000 to 120,000 clones, with about 85% of them counted one time only. 3% of the sample is held by the ten biggest clonotypes. The donors belonged to the validation cohort of over a hundred subjects, which was separate from the roughly 700-subject first cohort. From the cysteine up to the phenylalanine, the CDR3 has a length of 15 residues. Of all the DNA, just the CDR3 is kept, 45 bases in frame from base 1. Clipping removes 5 bases from V and 4 bases from J, with 6 as the unmatched junction base count. The germline V gene (reference sequence) yields LNHNV for CDR1 and YYDKDF for CDR2.

The sequence was collected from a woman under 30 in good health and CMV-seronegative. Sequenced: PBMCs. The V and J genes are TRBV15 and TRBJ1-2; TRBD1 lines up with 11 middle nucleotides. The CDR3 reads as follows: CATSRGDRGSYGYTF. Read as DNA, the sequence is TGTGCCACCAGCCGGGGGGACAGGGGGAGCTATGGCTACACCTTC.